What follows are 27 T cell receptor beta chains derived from one specimen sequenced in a study of blood T cell repertoires in COVID-19. Clones were read by immunoSEQ multiplex PCR, and TCRdb kept only the in-frame ones, dropping some. The repertoire consists of roughly 200,000 clones, with about 90% occurring once and the leading ten covering about 0.66%. The sequencing input was peripheral blood. The source of these receptors is a man aged 50-60 years with acute or convalescent COVID-19.

The chain uses TRBV2 and TRBJ2-5; D possibly corresponds to TRBD2 (6 bases). The CDR3 runs to 12 residues. Trimming stripped 8 bases from V and 9 bases from J, with 16 bases between. Germline V CDR1 and CDR2: SNHLY, FYNNEI. This CDR3 is CASPKDPGAQYF. Here the CDR3 DNA reads TGTGCCAGCCCGAAGGACCCGGGGGCCCAGTACTTC.

The chain recombines TRBV5-1 with TRBJ2-7, with 8 bases identical to TRBD2. After removal of 4 bases from V and 4 bases from J, the junction contained 10 bases not matched to a gene. CDR3 length equals 15 residues. Looked up from germline, CDR1 is SGHRS and CDR2 is YFSETQ. CDR3 coding DNA: TGCGCCAGCAGCCTGCAGGGGACTAGTGTTTACGAGCAGTACTTC. Encoded protein: CASSLQGTSVYEQYF. Drawing the rest from reference TRBV5-1 and TRBJ2-7, the complete variable domain is KAGVTQTPRYLIKTRGQQVTLSCSPISGHRSVSWYQQTPGQGLQFLFEYFSETQRNKGNFPGRFSGRQFSNSRSEMNVSTLELGDSALYLCASSLQGTSVYEQYFGPGTRLTVT.

V gene TRBV5-1 combines with J gene TRBJ1-6; D perhaps matches TRBD1 (5 bases). The CDR3 loop spans 14 amino acids. Between the trimmed V and J ends, which lost 1 base and 9 bases, there was a span of 11 bases. CDR1 is SGHRS, CDR2 YFSETQ, per germline. CDR3 region: CASSLQGLGSPLHF. In nucleotides, the CDR3 is TGCGCCAGCAGCTTGCAGGGACTAGGTTCACCCCTCCACTTT.

This chain links TRBV4-1 with TRBJ1-1; maybe TRBD1 (6 bases). The CDR3 extends over 14 amino acids. The V gene's germline CDR1 is MGHRA and CDR2 YSYEKL. The ends were cut back, 4 bases at V and 5 bases at J, with 14 bases in the middle. CDR3 region: CASSPSRGDTEAFF. In nucleotides, the CDR3 is TGCGCCAGCAGCCCAAGCAGGGGAGATACTGAAGCTTTCTTT.

The J gene is TRBJ1-2, the V gene TRBV6-5, with a tentative D call TRBD1 (5 bases). This CDR3 spans 14 amino acids. Germline V CDR1 and CDR2: MNHEY, SVGAGI. V lost 0 bases and J 4 bases, leaving 9 bases between the germline ends. The CDR3 spells CASSYSKGAYGYTF. CDR3 nucleotides: TGTGCCAGCAGTTACTCGAAAGGGGCCTATGGCTACACCTTC.

Concerning this clone itself: One end of the junction varies from germline; a read error may be responsible. The rearrangement joins TRBV28 to TRBJ2-7; TRBD1 might be the D (5 bases). The germline V gene encodes CDR1 MDHEN and CDR2 SYDVKM. The CDR3 consists of 14 residues. The CDR3 DNA is TGTGCCAGCAATTTAGCCCAATCTAGGGGCGAGCAGTACTTC. Amino acids: CASNLAQSRGEQYF.

The chain couples TRBV21-1 to TRBJ2-1; TRBD2 was called by the table and not checked on the DNA. TRBV21-1 is termed a pseudogene. The CDR3 contains 17 residues. CDR3 loop: CASSKRGGWLSGNEQFF. As DNA, the CDR3 is TGTGCCAGCAGCAAACGGGGGGGGTGGTTGTCGGGCAATGAGCAGTTCTTC.

The chain combines TRBV5-8 with TRBJ1-5, with D unresolved. CDR1 is SGHTS and CDR2 is YDEGEE in the germline V gene. Trimming cost V 0 bases and J 7 bases, with 2 bases left between them. This CDR3 comprises 11 residues. CDR3 coding DNA: TGTGCCAGCAGCTTGGCACAGCCCCAGCATTTT. Protein: CASSLAQPQHF.

The sample holds one count of this clone. The V and J genes are TRBV6-1 and TRBJ1-3; possible D gene TRBD1, 6 bases. V dropped 3 bases and J dropped 4 bases, with 13 bases sitting between them. This CDR3 comprises 15 residues. Germline CDR1 and CDR2: MNHNS and SASEGT. CDR3 bases: TGTGCCAGCAGTGATTCGGCAGGGGCCGGAAACACCATATATTTT. It codes for CASSDSAGAGNTIYF.

This sequence joins TRBV6-2 or TRBV6-3 and TRBJ1-6; 8 bases map to TRBD1. The junction had 14 bases not matched to a gene; V was cut back by 2 bases and J by 8 bases. The length of the CDR3 is 18 residues. Germline-derived CDR1 and CDR2 are MNHEY and SVGEGT. The CDR3 here is CASSYPDRGPGGDSPLHF. The CDR3 DNA reads as TGTGCCAGCAGTTACCCAGACAGGGGACCAGGTGGGGATTCACCCCTCCACTTT.

The chain joins TRBV12-5 to TRBJ2-2; D might be TRBD1 (6 bases). The CDR3 is made up of 13 amino acids. The V gene lost 6 bases and the J gene lost 1 base, with 6 bases spanning the gap. The germline V gene encodes CDR1 LGHNT and CDR2 FRNRAP. The CDR3 DNA sequence: TGTGCTAGTGGACAGGGGAACACCGGGGAGCTGTTTTTT. Its translation is CASGQGNTGELFF.

The chain is built from TRBV5-6 and TRBJ1-2, with TRBD1 identical over 10 bases. The CDR3 consists of 15 residues. J lost 7 bases, V lost 2 bases, and 8 bases had no gene match. In germline, CDR1 is SGHDT, CDR2 YYEEEE. The CDR3 reads CASSFAGQGKGGYTF. Written as DNA, the CDR3 is TGTGCCAGCAGCTTTGCGGGACAGGGGAAAGGTGGCTACACCTTC.

This clone was detected only a few times. In DNA, the CDR3 is TGTGCCAGCTCACCATTCACCGGACAGGGAAAGAATAATTCACCCCTCCACTTT. This sequence encodes CASSPFTGQGKNNSPLHF. The V call is TRBV18, the J call TRBJ1-6, with 8 bases that match TRBD1. CDR1 KGHSH and CDR2 LQKENI come from the germline V gene. The trim removed 2 bases at V and 5 bases at J, leaving 11 bases unmatched. The CDR3 sequence is 18 residues long.

The chain joins TRBV27 to TRBJ2-3; 10 bases are shared with TRBD1. In germline, CDR1 is MNHEY, CDR2 SMNVEV (reference sequence). The CDR3 contains 18 residues. Unmatched junction bases numbered 12, after V lost 5 bases and J lost 1 base. This CDR3 reads CASSNRLGQGVRTDTQYF. The CDR3 DNA sequence: TGTGCCAGCAGTAATAGACTAGGACAGGGGGTACGCACAGATACGCAGTATTTT.

This chain joins TRBV6-6 and TRBJ1-5, with D unresolved. Germline CDR1 reads MNHNY; CDR2 reads SVGAGI (reference sequence). The length of the CDR3 is 13 residues. The V and J ends lost 7 bases and 1 base respectively, with 8 bases between them. This CDR3 reads CASTGESNQPQHF. For the CDR3, the DNA is TGTGCCAGCACCGGTGAGAGCAATCAGCCCCAGCATTTT.

V usage is TRBV28 and J usage is TRBJ2-7, with D maybe TRBD1 (7 bases). The CDR3 totals 14 residues. Germline loops: CDR1 MDHEN, CDR2 SYDVKM. V lost 6 bases and J lost 10, with 22 bases in between. The CDR3 here is CASSQGGPNIRQYF. The CDR3 nucleotides read TGTGCCAGCAGCCAGGGGGGACCGAATATCCGACAGTACTTC.

The rearrangement uses TRBV4-1 and TRBJ1-6; D remains unclear. V shed 7 bases and J shed 3 bases, with 10 bases lying between them. CDR3 length: 14 amino acids. Germline CDR1 and CDR2: MGHRA and YSYEKL. CDR3 bases: TGCGCCAGCACACCCGGGAACTATAATTCACCCCTCCACTTT. Protein: CASTPGNYNSPLHF.

The count of this clone is one. The chain employs TRBV19 and TRBJ1-1; possibly TRBD1 for D (6 bases). V was shortened by 5 bases and J by 1 base, with 11 bases between the two germline ends. This CDR3 is built from 14 residues. Germline V gene lookup returns CDR1 LNHDA and CDR2 SQIVND (reference sequence). CDR3 protein: CASSDGQSNTEAFF. For the CDR3, the DNA is TGTGCCAGTAGTGACGGACAGTCGAACACTGAAGCTTTCTTT.

This clone was observed once. The chain uses TRBV7-8 and TRBJ2-5, with a possible D match to TRBD1 (6 bases). Germline loops: CDR1 SGHVS, CDR2 FQNEAQ. Trimming pared 5 bases from V and 4 bases from J, leaving 11 bases between. The CDR3 is 13 amino acids. Here the CDR3 reads CASSRAGVETQYF. The DNA for the CDR3 is TGTGCCAGCAGCCGAGCAGGGGTAGAGACCCAGTACTTC.

This clone was detected once. J is TRBJ1-3 and V is TRBV28; possible D gene TRBD1, 5 bases. Germline CDR1 is MDHEN and CDR2 is SYDVKM. The CDR3 spans 15 residues. V lost 7 bases and J 4 bases, leaving 17 bases between the germline ends. DNA for the CDR3: TGTGCCAGCAAAGTCGGGGGACTTCAGGGAAACACCATATATTTT. This translates into CASKVGGLQGNTIYF.

The rearrangement uses TRBV2 and TRBJ2-3, with D maybe TRBD1 (5 bases). Germline V gene lookup returns CDR1 SNHLY and CDR2 FYNNEI. Trimming left V 8 bases short and J 5 bases short, with 14 bases between. This CDR3 is built from 13 residues. This chain's CDR3 is CASRQITGDTQYF. In DNA, the CDR3 is TGTGCCAGCCGACAGATAACAGGAGATACGCAGTATTTT. The full variable domain, with the rest looked up from reference TRBV2 and TRBJ2-3, is EPEVTQTPSHQVTQMGQEVILRCVPISNHLYFYWYRQILGQKVEFLVSFYNNEISEKSEIFDDQFSVERPDGSNFTLKIRSTKLEDSAMYFCASRQITGDTQYFGPGTRLTVL.

The gene calls are TRBV11-3 and TRBJ1-1; D unclear. V was shortened by 2 bases and J by 1 base, with 5 bases between the two germline ends. Germline assignment: CDR1 SGHNT and CDR2 YENEEA. CDR3 length equals 13 residues. This CDR3 reads CASSLQENTEAFF. As DNA, the CDR3 is TGTGCCAGCAGCTTACAGGAGAACACTGAAGCTTTCTTT.

J is TRBJ1-1 and V is TRBV18; no firm D call. V was pared by 5 bases and J by 1 base, with 8 bases between. This CDR3 spans 13 amino acids. CDR1 is KGHSH, CDR2 LQKENI, per germline. CDR3 in amino acids: CASSFDTNTEAFF. The CDR3 bases are TGTGCCAGCTCATTTGACACGAACACTGAAGCTTTCTTT.

The V gene is TRBV9, the J gene TRBJ1-3; D unresolved. CDR1 is SGDLS and CDR2 is YYNGEE in the germline V gene. The length of the CDR3 is 15 residues. The ends were cut back, 2 bases at V and 4 bases at J, with 13 bases in the middle. As DNA, the CDR3 is TGTGCCAGCAGCGTCTCCGTACTAGGAGGAAACACCATATATTTT. Translated: CASSVSVLGGNTIYF.

The V and J genes are TRBV27 and TRBJ1-1; 7 bases are a match to TRBD1. Germline trimming cut 5 bases from V and 3 bases from J; bases unmatched to any gene: 6. The germline CDR1 and CDR2 sequences are MNHEY and SMNVEV (reference sequence). The CDR3 runs 14 residues. The CDR3 coding sequence is TGTGCCAGCAGTACAACAGGGGAGTACACTGAAGCTTTCTTT. Translated, it gives CASSTTGEYTEAFF.

This sequence joins TRBV5-8 and TRBJ1-5; TRBD1 is a possible D gene (5 bases). V lost 4 bases to trimming and J lost 3 bases, with 20 bases between them. The CDR3 contains 17 residues. Germline assignment: CDR1 SGHTS and CDR2 YDEGEE. The CDR3 DNA is TGTGCCAGCAGCCGGGACCGGGGCGGGGATACCAATCAGCCCCAGCATTTT. This gives the protein CASSRDRGGDTNQPQHF. Complete variable domain (other parts from reference TRBV5-8 and TRBJ1-5): EAGVTQSPTHLIKTRGQQATLRCSPISGHTSVYWYQQALGLGLQFLLWYDEGEERNRGNFPPRFSGRQFPNYSSELNVNALELEDSALYLCASSRDRGGDTNQPQHFGDGTRLSIL.

This chain uses TRBV6-5 with TRBJ1-4, with D unclear. The CDR3 sequence is 13 residues long. Trimming removed 8 bases at V and 10 bases at J, with 17 bases between. Germline loops: CDR1 MNHEY, CDR2 SVGAGI. In DNA, the CDR3 is TGTGCCAGCGGCGGCACGGGAACGGGAAAACTGTTTTTT. It encodes CASGGTGTGKLFF.